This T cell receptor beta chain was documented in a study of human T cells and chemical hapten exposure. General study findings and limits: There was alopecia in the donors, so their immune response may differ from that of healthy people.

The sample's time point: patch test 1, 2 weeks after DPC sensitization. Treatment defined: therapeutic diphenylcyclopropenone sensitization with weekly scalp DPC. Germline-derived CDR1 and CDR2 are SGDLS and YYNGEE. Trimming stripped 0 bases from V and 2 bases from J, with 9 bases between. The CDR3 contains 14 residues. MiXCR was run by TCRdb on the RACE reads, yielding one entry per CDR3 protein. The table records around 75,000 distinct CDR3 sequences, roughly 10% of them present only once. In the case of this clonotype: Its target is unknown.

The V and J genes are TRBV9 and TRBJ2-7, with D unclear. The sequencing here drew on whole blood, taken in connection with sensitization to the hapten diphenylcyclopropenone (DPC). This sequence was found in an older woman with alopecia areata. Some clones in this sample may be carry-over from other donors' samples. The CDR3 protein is CASSVGLGPYEQYF. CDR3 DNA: TGTGCCAGCAGCGTAGGGTTAGGGCCCTACGAGCAGTACTTC.